This T cell receptor beta chain derives from a study of early T cells in non-severe SARS-CoV-2 infection. Each cDNA molecule carried a unique molecular identifier. TCRdb passed the 5' RACE reads through MiXCR, listing each CDR3 protein once. The sample includes about 44,000 distinct CDR3 sequences, about 23% of them seen just once. The germline V gene encodes CDR1 DFQATT and CDR2 SNEGSKA (reference sequence). With 4 bases removed from V and 0 bases from J, the gap between germline ends came to 12 bases. The CDR3 runs to 15 residues. The chain links TRBV20-1 to TRBJ2-2; D not resolved. The material was whole blood, obtained at baseline. This clonotype originated in an adult who was a healthcare worker with PCR-confirmed SARS-CoV-2 infection or an uninfected control (not recorded which). As DNA, the CDR3 is TGCAGTGCTAACTCCCCTAGTTCGAACACCGGGGAGCTGTTTTTT. This gives the protein CSANSPSSNTGELFF.